This T cell receptor beta chain stems from a study of metastatic and nonmetastatic thyroid tumors. MiXCR was used by TCRdb to re-call the PCR reads. Here the sample spans approximately 25,000 clones, over 25% being singletons. Not a single patient had been given any form of treatment at any point before undergoing thyroid surgery. This clone was counted between two and nine times. Germline CDR1 SNHLY, CDR2 FYNNEI. This CDR3 region has 13 residues. V was trimmed by 8 bases and J by 3 bases, leaving 14 bases between them. Sequenced sample: blood. This sequence originates from a male donor with papillary thyroid cancer or a benign thyroid nodule (not recorded which). Some clones in this sample may be carry-over from other donors' samples. V is TRBV2 and J is TRBJ2-7, with D perhaps matching TRBD1 or TRBD2 (5 bases each). CDR3 bases: TGTGCCAGCCAACGGGACGGAATCTACGAGCAGTACTTC. Its protein is CASQRDGIYEQYF.